This T cell receptor beta chain was recorded in a study of T cell responses to AZD1222 COVID-19 vaccine. Germline values: CDR1 KGHDR, CDR2 SFDVKD. Trimming left V 2 bases short and J 5 bases short, with 6 bases between. The CDR3 is 13 residues long. This table comes from immunoSEQ multiplex PCR, and its TCRdb copy is limited to in-frame clones, with some not included. This table has around 110,000 clones, around 92% appearing once. Of note for this clone: Antigen unknown.

The study's findings and limits: Donors skewed white British and female; clonal diversity was possibly underestimated. After the peak T cell response, and only then, were repertoires sampled.

This chain uses TRBV24-1 with TRBJ2-1; D unclear. The TCR comes from an adult in good health. The material sequenced was peripheral blood, taken on day 0 of AZD1222 vaccination. In nucleotides, the CDR3 is TGTGCCACCAGTGATTATACTCACAATGAGCAGTTCTTC. This translates into CATSDYTHNEQFF.